This T cell receptor (beta chain) was sequenced during a study of blood T cell repertoires in COVID-19. Study summary: There were acute and convalescent COVID-19 samples, and they came from the United States, Italy and Spain.

This clone was recorded a few times. Authors' methods: Amplified reference gene primers provided the basis for estimating nucleated cell counts. Assay used: immunoSEQ multiplex PCR; TCRdb lists only in-frame clones, some missing. The DNA gave D and trimming, while V, J and clone size come from that table. The sample includes about 98,000 clones, 70% to 80% of them seen just once. The CDR3 extends over 14 amino acids. Looked up from germline, CDR1 is LNHDA and CDR2 is SQIVND (reference sequence). Trimming stripped 6 bases from V and 2 bases from J, with 14 bases between. This receptor was obtained from a man between 70 and 80 years old with acute or convalescent COVID-19. The rearrangement joins TRBV19 to TRBJ2-7; weak D call: TRBD2 (6 bases). The specimen sequenced was peripheral blood. The CDR3 region is CASRRRDGTYEQYF. The CDR3 nucleotides are TGTGCCAGTAGACGGCGGGACGGAACCTACGAGCAGTACTTC.